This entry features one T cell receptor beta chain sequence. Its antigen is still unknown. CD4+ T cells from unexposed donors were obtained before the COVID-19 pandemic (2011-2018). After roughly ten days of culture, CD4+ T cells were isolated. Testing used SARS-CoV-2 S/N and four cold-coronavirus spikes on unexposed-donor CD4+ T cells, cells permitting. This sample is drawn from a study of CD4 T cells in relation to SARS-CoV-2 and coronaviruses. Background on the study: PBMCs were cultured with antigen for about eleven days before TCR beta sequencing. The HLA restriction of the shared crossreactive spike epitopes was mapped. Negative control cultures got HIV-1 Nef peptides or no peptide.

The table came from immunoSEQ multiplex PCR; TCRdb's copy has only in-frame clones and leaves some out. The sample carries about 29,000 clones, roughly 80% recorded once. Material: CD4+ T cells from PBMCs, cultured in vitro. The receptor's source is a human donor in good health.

The CDR3 reads CASSARNRDRQKDSYEQYF. CDR3 sequence (DNA): TGTGCCAGCAGTGCGAGAAACCGGGACAGGCAAAAGGACTCCTACGAGCAGTACTTC. The rearrangement joins TRBV2 to TRBJ2-7; 8 bases are shared with TRBD1. V lost 4 bases and J lost 0; bases outside the gene matches: 17. There are 19 residues in the CDR3. In germline, CDR1 is SNHLY, CDR2 FYNNEI. Variable domain in full (rest from reference TRBV2 and TRBJ2-7): EPEVTQTPSHQVTQMGQEVILRCVPISNHLYFYWYRQILGQKVEFLVSFYNNEISEKSEIFDDQFSVERPDGSNFTLKIRSTKLEDSAMYFCASSARNRDRQKDSYEQYFGPGTRLTVT.